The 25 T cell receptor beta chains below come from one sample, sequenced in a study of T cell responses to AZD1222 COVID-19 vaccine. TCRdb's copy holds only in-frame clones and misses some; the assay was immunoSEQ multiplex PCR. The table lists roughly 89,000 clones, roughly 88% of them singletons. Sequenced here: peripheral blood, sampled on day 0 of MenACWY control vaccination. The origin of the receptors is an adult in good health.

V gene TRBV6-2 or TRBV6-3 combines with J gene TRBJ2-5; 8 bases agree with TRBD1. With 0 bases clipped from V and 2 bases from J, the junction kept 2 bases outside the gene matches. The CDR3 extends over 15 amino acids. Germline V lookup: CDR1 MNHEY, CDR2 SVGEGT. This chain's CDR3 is CASSYSWTGQETQYF. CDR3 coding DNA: TGTGCCAGCAGTTACTCGTGGACAGGGCAAGAGACCCAGTACTTC.

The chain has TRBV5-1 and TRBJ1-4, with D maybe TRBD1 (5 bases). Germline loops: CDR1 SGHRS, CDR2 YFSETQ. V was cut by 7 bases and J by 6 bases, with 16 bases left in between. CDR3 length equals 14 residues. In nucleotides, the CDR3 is TGCGCCAGCGGAGCGGAGGGGTTCGATGAAAAACTGTTTTTT. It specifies CASGAEGFDEKLFF.

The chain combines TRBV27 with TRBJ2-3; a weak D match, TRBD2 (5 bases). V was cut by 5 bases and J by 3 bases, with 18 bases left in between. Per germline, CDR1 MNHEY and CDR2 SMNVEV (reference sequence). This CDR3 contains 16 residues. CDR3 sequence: CASSPDSGKLTDTQYF. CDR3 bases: TGTGCCAGCAGTCCCGATTCGGGGAAATTAACAGATACGCAGTATTTT.

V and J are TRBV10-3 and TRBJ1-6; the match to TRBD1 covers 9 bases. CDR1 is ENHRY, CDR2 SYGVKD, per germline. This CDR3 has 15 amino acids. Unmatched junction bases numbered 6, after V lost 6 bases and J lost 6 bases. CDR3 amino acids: CAIRPTDRGNSPLHF. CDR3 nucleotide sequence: TGTGCCATCAGGCCGACGGACAGGGGTAATTCACCCCTCCACTTT.

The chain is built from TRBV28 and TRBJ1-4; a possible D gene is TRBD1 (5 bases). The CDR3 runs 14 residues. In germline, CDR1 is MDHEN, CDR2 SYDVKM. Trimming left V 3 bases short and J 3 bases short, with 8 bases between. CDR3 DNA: TGTGCCAGCAGTTTCGGGGGGGCTAATGAAAAACTGTTTTTT. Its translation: CASSFGGANEKLFF.

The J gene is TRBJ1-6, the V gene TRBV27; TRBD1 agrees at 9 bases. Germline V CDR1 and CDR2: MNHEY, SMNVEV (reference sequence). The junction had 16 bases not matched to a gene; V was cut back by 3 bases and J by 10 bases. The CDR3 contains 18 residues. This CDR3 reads CASSFSPRTGTGSSPLHF. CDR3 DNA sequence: TGTGCCAGCAGTTTTTCGCCCCGTACGGGGACAGGGTCATCACCCCTCCACTTT.

CDR3 protein: CASSLNSGAVYEQYF. The CDR3 nucleotides read TGTGCCAGCAGCTTAAATAGCGGAGCCGTCTACGAGCAGTACTTC. V gene TRBV7-8 combines with J gene TRBJ2-7, with D perhaps TRBD2 (6 bases). This CDR3 contains 15 residues. Per germline, CDR1 SGHVS and CDR2 FQNEAQ. Trimming took off 2 bases at V and 3 bases at J, with 14 bases between the two ends.

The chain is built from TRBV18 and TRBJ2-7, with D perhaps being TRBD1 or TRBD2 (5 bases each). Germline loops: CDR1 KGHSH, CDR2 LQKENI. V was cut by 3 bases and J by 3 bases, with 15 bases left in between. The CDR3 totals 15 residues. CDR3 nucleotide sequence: TGTGCCAGCTCACCGCGGACGGGGCGAGACTACGAGCAGTACTTC. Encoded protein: CASSPRTGRDYEQYF.

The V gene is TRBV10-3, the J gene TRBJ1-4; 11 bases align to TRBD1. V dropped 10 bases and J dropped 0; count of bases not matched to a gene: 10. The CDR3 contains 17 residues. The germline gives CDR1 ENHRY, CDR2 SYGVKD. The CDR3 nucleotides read TGTGCCACTTCCGGGACAGGGGGAAGGGCAACTAATGAAAAACTGTTTTTT. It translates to CATSGTGGRATNEKLFF.

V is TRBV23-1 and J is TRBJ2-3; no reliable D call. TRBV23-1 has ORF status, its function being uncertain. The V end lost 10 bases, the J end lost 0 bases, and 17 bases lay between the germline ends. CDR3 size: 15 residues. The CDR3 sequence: CATRRKFPSTDTQYF. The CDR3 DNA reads TGCGCCACAAGAAGAAAGTTCCCCAGCACAGATACGCAGTATTTT.

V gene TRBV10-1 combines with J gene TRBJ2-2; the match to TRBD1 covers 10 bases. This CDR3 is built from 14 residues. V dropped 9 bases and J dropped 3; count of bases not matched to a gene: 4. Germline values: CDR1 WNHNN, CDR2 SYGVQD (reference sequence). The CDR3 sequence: CASGTGEDTGELFF. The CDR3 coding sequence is TGCGCCAGTGGGACAGGGGAGGACACCGGGGAGCTGTTTTTT.

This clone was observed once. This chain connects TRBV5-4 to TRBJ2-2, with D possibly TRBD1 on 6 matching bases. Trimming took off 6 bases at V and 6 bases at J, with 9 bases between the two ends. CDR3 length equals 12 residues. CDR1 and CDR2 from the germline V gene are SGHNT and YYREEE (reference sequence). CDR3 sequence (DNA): TGTGCCAGCAACCCAGGGGCCGGGGAGCTGTTTTTT. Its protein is CASNPGAGELFF.

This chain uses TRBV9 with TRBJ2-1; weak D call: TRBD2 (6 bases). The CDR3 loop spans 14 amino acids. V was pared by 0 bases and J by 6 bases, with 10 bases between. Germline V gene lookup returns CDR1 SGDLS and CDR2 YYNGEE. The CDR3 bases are TGTGCCAGCAGCGTAGCGGGAGAGGGCAATGAGCAGTTCTTC. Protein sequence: CASSVAGEGNEQFF.

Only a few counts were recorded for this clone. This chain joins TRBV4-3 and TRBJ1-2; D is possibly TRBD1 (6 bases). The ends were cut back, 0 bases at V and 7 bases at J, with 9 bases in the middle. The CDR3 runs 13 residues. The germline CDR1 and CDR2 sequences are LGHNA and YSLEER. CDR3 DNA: TGCGCCAGCAGCCAAGAGGGGGCAAGTGGCTACACCTTC. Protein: CASSQEGASGYTF.

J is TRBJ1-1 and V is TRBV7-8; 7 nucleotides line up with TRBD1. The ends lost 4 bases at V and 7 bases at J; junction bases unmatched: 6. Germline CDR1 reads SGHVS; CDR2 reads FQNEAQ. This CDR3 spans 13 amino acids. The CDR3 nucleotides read TGTGCCAGCAGCTCCGACAGGGTTGGTGAAGCTTTCTTT. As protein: CASSSDRVGEAFF.

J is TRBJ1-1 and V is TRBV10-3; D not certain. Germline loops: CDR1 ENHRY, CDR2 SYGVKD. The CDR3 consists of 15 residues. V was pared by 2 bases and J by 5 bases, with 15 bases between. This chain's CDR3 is CAISETSEDWTEAFF. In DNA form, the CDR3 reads TGTGCCATCAGTGAGACCTCAGAGGATTGGACTGAAGCTTTCTTT.

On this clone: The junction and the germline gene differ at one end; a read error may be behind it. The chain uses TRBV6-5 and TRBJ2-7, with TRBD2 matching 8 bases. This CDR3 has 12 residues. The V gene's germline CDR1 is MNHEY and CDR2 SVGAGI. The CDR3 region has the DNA TGTGTCAGCGGGAGTGACTCCTACGAGCAGTACTTC. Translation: CVSGSDSYEQYF.

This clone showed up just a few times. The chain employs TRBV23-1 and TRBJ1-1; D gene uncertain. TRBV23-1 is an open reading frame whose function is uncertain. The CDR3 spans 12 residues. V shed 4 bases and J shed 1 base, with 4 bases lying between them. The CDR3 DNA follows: TGCGCCAGCAGTCCCCGGAACACTGAAGCTTTCTTT. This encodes CASSPRNTEAFF.

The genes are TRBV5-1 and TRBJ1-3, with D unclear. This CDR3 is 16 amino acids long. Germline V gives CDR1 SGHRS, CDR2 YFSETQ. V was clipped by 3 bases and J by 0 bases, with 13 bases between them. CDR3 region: CASSWGNVFSGNTIYF. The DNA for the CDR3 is TGCGCCAGCAGCTGGGGTAACGTATTCTCTGGAAACACCATATATTTT.

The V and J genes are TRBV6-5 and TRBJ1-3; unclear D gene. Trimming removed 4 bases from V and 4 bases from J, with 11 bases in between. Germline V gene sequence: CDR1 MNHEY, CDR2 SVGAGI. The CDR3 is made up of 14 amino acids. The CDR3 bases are TGTGCCAGCAGTTCTGAGGTGAACGGAAACACCATATATTTT. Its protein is CASSSEVNGNTIYF.

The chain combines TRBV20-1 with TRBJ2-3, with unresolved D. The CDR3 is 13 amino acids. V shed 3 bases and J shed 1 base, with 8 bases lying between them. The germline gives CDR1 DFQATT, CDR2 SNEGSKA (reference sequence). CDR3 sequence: CSASVRGTDTQYF. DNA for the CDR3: TGCAGTGCTAGTGTTAGGGGCACAGATACGCAGTATTTT.

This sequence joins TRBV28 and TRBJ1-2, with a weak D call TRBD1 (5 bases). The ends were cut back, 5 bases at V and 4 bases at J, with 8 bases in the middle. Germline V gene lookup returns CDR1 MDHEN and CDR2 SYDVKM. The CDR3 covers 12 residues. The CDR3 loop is CASSPGTYGYTF. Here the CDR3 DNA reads TGTGCCAGCAGTCCCGGGACCTATGGCTACACCTTC.

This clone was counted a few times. The DNA of the CDR3 is TGTGCCAGCAGCTTTACCAGCGGCTACGAGCAGTACTTC. This translates into CASSFTSGYEQYF. V is TRBV7-2 and J is TRBJ2-7; D is possibly TRBD2 (5 bases). V lost 3 bases to trimming and J lost 3 bases, with 9 bases between them. The germline gives CDR1 SGHTA, CDR2 FQGNSA. The length of the CDR3 is 13 residues.

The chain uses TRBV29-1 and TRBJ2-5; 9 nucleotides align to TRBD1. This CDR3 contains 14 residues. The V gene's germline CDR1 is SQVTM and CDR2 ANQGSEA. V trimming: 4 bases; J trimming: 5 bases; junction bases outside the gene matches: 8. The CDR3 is CSVVGQGVLETQYF. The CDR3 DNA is TGCAGCGTTGTGGGACAGGGTGTTTTGGAGACCCAGTACTTC.

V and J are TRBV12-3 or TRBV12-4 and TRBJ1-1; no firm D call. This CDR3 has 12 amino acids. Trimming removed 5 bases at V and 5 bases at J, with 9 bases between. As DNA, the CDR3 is TGTGCCAGCAGTGCGGGGTGGACTGAAGCTTTCTTT. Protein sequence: CASSAGWTEAFF.